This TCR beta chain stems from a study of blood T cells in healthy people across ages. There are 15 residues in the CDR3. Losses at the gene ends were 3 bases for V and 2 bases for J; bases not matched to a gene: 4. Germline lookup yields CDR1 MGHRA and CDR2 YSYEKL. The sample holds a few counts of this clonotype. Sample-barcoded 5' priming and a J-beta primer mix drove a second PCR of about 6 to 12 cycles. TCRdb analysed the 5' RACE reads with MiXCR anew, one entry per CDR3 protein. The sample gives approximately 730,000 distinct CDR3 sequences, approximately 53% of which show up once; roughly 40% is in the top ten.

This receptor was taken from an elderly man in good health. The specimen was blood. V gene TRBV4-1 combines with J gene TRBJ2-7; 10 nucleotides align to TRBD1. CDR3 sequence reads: CASSHPGQGAYEQYF. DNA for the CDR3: TGCGCCAGCAGCCATCCCGGACAGGGGGCCTACGAGCAGTACTTC.